The 5 T cell receptor beta chains listed next were all sequenced from one sample in a study of T cell responses to AZD1222 COVID-19 vaccine. Assay: immunoSEQ multiplex PCR; the TCRdb copy retains only in-frame clones and omits some. Here the sample spans about 140,000 clones, 92% being singletons. Sample: peripheral blood, taken on day 0 of AZD1222 vaccination. The receptors were sampled from an adult in good health.

The rearrangement uses TRBV7-2 and TRBJ1-2; D gene uncertain. V dropped 2 bases and J dropped 6 bases, with 13 bases sitting between them. The germline gives CDR1 SGHTA, CDR2 FQGNSA. CDR3 length equals 14 residues. Here the CDR3 DNA reads TGTGCCAGCAGCTTAACTCGTCTCGGGGATGGCTACACCTTC. The encoded protein is CASSLTRLGDGYTF.

The table lists this clone with a count of one. V gene TRBV10-1 combines with J gene TRBJ2-1; 9 bases agree with TRBD1. CDR3 size: 18 residues. CDR1 is WNHNN, CDR2 SYGVQD, per germline (reference sequence). V trimming: 0 bases; J trimming: 5 bases; junction bases outside the gene matches: 11. The CDR3 coding sequence is TGCGCCAGCAGTGAGTCGACATTAGGGACAGGGAAGAACAATGAGCAGTTCTTC. This gives the protein CASSESTLGTGKNNEQFF.

The J gene is TRBJ1-2, the V gene TRBV3-1 (or the pseudogene TRBV3-2); 9 positions match TRBD1. Unmatched junction bases numbered 9, after V lost 4 bases and J lost 6 bases. The CDR3 has 15 residues. In germline, CDR1 is LGHDT, CDR2 YNNKEL (reference sequence). As DNA, the CDR3 is TGTGCCAGCAGCCGAGGGACAGGGAGGGATCATGGCTACACCTTC. Translating gives CASSRGTGRDHGYTF.

The chain uses TRBV12-3 or TRBV12-4 and TRBJ1-2; no clear D. V was clipped by 3 bases and J by 4 bases, with 6 bases between them. The CDR3 spans 12 residues. The CDR3 bases are TGTGCCAGCAGTTTGAGGACCTATGGCTACACCTTC. Translation gives CASSLRTYGYTF.

V and J are TRBV4-2 and TRBJ2-2; 7 positions agree with TRBD2. This CDR3 comprises 17 residues. V gave up 1 base and J gave up 0 bases; unmatched junction bases: 5. Germline CDR1 LGHNA, CDR2 YNFKEQ. CDR3 coding DNA: TGTGCCAGCAGCCAAGCGGGGGGTCTCTCGAACACCGGGGAGCTGTTTTTT. Translation gives CASSQAGGLSNTGELFF.